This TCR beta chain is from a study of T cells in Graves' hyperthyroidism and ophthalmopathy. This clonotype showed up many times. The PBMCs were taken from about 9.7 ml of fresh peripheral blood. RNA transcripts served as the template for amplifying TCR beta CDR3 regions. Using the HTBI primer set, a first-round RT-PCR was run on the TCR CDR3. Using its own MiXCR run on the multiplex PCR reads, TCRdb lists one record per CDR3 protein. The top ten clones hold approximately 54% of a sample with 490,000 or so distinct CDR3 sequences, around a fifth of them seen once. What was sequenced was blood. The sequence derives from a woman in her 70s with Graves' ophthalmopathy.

The CDR3 DNA reads as TGTGCCAGCAGCTTATACAGGGCGGTGAACACTGAAGCTTTCTTT. Its protein product is CASSLYRAVNTEAFF. The chain combines TRBV7-8 with TRBJ1-1; D is possibly TRBD1 (6 bases). V was clipped by 2 bases and J by 0 bases, with 10 bases between them. This CDR3 region has 15 residues. CDR1 SGHVS and CDR2 FQNEAQ come from the germline V gene.